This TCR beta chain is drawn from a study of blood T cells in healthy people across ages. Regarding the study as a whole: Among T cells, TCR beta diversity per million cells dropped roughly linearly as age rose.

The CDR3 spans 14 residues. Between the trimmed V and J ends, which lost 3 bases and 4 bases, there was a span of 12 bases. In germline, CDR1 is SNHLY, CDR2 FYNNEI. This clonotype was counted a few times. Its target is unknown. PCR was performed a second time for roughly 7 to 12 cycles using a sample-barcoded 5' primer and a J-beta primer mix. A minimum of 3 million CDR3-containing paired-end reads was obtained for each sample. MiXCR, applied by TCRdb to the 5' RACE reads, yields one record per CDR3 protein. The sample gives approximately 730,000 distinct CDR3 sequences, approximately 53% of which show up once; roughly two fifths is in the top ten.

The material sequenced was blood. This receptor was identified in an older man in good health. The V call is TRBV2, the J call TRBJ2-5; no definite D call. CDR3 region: CASSENYLLETQYF. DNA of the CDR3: TGTGCCAGCAGTGAGAATTACCTACTAGAGACCCAGTACTTC.